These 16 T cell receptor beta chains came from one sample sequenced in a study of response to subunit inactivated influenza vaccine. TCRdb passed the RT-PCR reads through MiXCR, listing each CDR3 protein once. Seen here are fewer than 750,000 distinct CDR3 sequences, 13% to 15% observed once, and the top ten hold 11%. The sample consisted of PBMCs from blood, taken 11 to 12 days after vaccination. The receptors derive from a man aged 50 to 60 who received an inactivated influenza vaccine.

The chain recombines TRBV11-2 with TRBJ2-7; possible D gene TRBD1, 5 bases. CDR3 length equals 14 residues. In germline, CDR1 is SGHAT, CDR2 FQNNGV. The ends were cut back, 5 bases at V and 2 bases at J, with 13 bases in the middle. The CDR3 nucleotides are TGTGCCAGCAGCATTCTGGACACCACCTACGAGCAGTACTTC. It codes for CASSILDTTYEQYF.

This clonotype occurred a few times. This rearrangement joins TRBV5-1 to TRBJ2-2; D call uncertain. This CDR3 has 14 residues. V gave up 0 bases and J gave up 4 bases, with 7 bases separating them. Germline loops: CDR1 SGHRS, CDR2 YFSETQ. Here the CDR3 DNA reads TGCGCCAGCAGCTTGGCAACTCGCACCGGGGAGCTGTTTTTT. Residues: CASSLATRTGELFF.

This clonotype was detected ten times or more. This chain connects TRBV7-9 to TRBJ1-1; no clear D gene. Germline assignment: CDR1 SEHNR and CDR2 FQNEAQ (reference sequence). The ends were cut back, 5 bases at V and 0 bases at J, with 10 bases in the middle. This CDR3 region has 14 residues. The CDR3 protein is CASSPDGVNTEAFF. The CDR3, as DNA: TGTGCCAGCAGCCCGGATGGAGTGAACACTGAAGCTTTCTTT.

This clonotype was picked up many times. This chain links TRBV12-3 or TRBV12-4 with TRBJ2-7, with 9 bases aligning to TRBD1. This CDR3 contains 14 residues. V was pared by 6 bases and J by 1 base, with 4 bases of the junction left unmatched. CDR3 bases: TGTGCCAGCAGCCGACAGGGGGGATCCTACGAGCAGTACTTC. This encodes CASSRQGGSYEQYF.

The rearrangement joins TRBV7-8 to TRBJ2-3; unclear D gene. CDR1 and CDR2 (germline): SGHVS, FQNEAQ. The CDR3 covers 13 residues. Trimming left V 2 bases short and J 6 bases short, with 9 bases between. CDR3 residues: CASSLNPLDTQYF. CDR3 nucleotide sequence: TGTGCCAGCAGCTTAAACCCCCTTGATACGCAGTATTTT.

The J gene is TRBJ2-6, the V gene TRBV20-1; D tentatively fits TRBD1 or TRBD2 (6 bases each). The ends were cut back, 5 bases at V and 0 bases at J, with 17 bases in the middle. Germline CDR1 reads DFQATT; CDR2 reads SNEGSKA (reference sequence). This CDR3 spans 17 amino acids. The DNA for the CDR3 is TGCAGTGCTCCTGGGGGGCTGTCCCTCTCTGGGGCCAACGTCCTGACTTTC. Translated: CSAPGGLSLSGANVLTF.

The CDR3 bases are TGTGCCAGCAGTTACTCCACGTGGAAGAACGAGCAGTACTTC. Amino acids: CASSYSTWKNEQYF. The chain employs TRBV6-5 and TRBJ2-7; D not certain. The CDR3 runs to 14 residues. Trimming pared 0 bases from V and 5 bases from J, leaving 11 bases between. Germline V gene data show CDR1 as MNHEY and CDR2 as SVGAGI.

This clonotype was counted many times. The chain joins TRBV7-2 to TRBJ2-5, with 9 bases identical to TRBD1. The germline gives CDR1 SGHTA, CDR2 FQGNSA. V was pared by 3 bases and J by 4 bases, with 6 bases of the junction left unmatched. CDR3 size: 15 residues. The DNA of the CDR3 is TGTGCCAGCAGCTTCTGGACAGGGGTGGGAGAGACCCAGTACTTC. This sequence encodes CASSFWTGVGETQYF.

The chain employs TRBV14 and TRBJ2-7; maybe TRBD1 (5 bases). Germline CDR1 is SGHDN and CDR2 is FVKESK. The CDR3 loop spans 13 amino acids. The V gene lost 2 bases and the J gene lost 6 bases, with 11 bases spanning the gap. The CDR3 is CASSQWTYSEQYF. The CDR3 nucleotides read TGTGCCAGCAGCCAATGGACATATTCCGAGCAGTACTTC.

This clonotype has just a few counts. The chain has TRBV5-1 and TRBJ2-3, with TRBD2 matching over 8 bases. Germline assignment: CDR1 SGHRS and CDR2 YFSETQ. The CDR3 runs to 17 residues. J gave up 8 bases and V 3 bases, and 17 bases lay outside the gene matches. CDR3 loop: CASSSGSAGVVGATQYF. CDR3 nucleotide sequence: TGCGCCAGCAGCTCCGGTTCAGCGGGAGTGGTCGGAGCTACGCAGTATTTT.

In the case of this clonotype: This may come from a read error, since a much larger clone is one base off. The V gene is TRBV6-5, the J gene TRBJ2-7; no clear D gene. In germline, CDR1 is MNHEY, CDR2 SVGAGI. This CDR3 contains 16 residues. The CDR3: CGSSYGVGVSSYEQYF. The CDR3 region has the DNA TGTGGCAGCAGTTATGGCGTAGGAGTCAGCTCCTACGAGCAGTACTTC.

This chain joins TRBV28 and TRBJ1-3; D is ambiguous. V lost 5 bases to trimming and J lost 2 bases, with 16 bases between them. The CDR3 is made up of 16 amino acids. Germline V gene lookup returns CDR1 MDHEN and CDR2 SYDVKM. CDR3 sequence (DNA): TGTGCCAGCAGTCGGCCGGGGATACCAACTGGAAACACCATATATTTT. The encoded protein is CASSRPGIPTGNTIYF.

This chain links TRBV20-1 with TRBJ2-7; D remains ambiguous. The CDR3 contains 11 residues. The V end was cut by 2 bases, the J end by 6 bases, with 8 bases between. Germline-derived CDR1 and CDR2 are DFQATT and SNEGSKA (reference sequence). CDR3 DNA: TGCAGTGCTAGATTCGTGACCGAGCAGTACTTC. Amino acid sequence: CSARFVTEQYF.

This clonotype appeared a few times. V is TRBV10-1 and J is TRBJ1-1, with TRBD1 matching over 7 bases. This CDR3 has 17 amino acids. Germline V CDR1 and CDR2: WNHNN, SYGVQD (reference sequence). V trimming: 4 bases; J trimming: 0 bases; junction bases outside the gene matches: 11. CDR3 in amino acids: CASSGTWTGKMNTEAFF. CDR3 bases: TGCGCCAGCAGTGGGACCTGGACAGGCAAAATGAACACTGAAGCTTTCTTT.

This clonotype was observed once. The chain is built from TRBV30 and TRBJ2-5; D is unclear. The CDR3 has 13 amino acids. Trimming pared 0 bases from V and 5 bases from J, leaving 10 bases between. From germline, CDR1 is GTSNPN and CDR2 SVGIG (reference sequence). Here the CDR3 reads CAWSVGSWETQYF. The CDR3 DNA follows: TGTGCCTGGAGTGTCGGCAGTTGGGAGACCCAGTACTTC.

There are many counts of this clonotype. The CDR3 bases are TGTGCCAGCAGCCAAGCCGGACTAGCGGGACAGCAGTACTTC. This encodes CASSQAGLAGQQYF. V is TRBV3-1 and J is TRBJ2-7; 12 bases are shared with TRBD2. The CDR3 is made up of 14 amino acids. After removal of 1 base from V and 8 bases from J, the junction contained 3 bases not matched to a gene. Germline V lookup: CDR1 LGHDT, CDR2 YNNKEL (reference sequence).